The 27 T cell receptor beta chains listed next were all sequenced from one sample in a study of control samples from healthy donors and cancer patients. Generated by immunoSEQ multiplex PCR, the TCRdb table keeps only in-frame clones and is missing some. This table has more than 95,000 clones, 93% appearing once. Material: blood. The receptors stem from a man between 18 and 35 years old in good health.

The chain carries TRBV19 and TRBJ1-1; D is perhaps TRBD1 (5 bases). Germline CDR1 LNHDA, CDR2 SQIVND (reference sequence). CDR3 length equals 15 residues. V lost 8 bases and J lost 0, with 16 bases in between. The DNA for the CDR3 is TGTGCCAGTTTGGGCAGGGAAAGCGTGAACACTGAAGCTTTCTTT. Protein: CASLGRESVNTEAFF.

The chain employs TRBV30 and TRBJ2-7; D may be TRBD1 (6 bases). V lost 0 bases and J 5 bases, leaving 20 bases between the germline ends. The germline gives CDR1 GTSNPN, CDR2 SVGIG (reference sequence). CDR3 length equals 16 residues. In nucleotides, the CDR3 is TGTGCCTGGAGTGTTAACGGCCAAACAGGGCGCGACGAGCAGTACTTC. This encodes CAWSVNGQTGRDEQYF.

This chain connects TRBV6-1 to TRBJ1-5; D is unclear. The CDR3 covers 16 residues. Trimming cost V 0 bases and J 8 bases, with 17 bases left between them. Germline V gene lookup returns CDR1 MNHNS and CDR2 SASEGT. In DNA, the CDR3 is TGTGCCAGCAGTGAAGCGGAAAGAATCCCCCGTGAGCCCCAGCATTTT. This sequence encodes CASSEAERIPREPQHF.

The genes are TRBV30 and TRBJ2-1, with no clear D. The V gene's germline CDR1 is GTSNPN and CDR2 SVGIG (reference sequence). The CDR3 has 16 amino acids. V dropped 5 bases and J dropped 0 bases, with 17 bases sitting between them. DNA for the CDR3: TGTGCCTGGTCACGCTATGGCGGCAGCTCCTACAATGAGCAGTTCTTC. Its translation is CAWSRYGGSSYNEQFF.

CDR3 residues: CASSERRGDQPQHF. DNA for the CDR3: TGTGCCAGCAGTGAAAGGAGAGGGGATCAGCCCCAGCATTTT. The chain joins TRBV2 to TRBJ1-5; a possible D gene is TRBD1 (5 bases). Trimming removed 2 bases at V and 5 bases at J, with 10 bases between. The CDR3 has 14 amino acids. Germline CDR1 SNHLY, CDR2 FYNNEI.

The rearrangement joins TRBV6-5 to TRBJ2-7; unclear D gene. The CDR3 is made up of 12 amino acids. Germline assignment: CDR1 MNHEY and CDR2 SVGAGI. V lost 5 bases to trimming and J lost 4 bases, with 9 bases between them. CDR3 DNA: TGTGCCAGCAGTATAGGTCCTTACGAGCAGTACTTC. Amino acids: CASSIGPYEQYF.

V usage is TRBV19 and J usage is TRBJ1-1; no reliable D call. The length of the CDR3 is 13 residues. In germline, CDR1 is LNHDA, CDR2 SQIVND (reference sequence). Trimming cost V 9 bases and J 0 bases, with 11 bases left between them. CDR3 sequence reads: CASSRILNTEAFF. CDR3 sequence (DNA): TGTGCCAGCTCGAGGATCCTGAACACTGAAGCTTTCTTT.

The chain is built from TRBV9 and TRBJ2-3; D may match TRBD1 or TRBD2 (5 bases each). Trimming stripped 4 bases from V and 4 bases from J, with 10 bases between. The CDR3 consists of 13 residues. From germline, CDR1 is SGDLS and CDR2 YYNGEE. CDR3 sequence: CASSPLGADTQYF. The CDR3 region has the DNA TGTGCCAGCAGCCCTTTGGGGGCAGATACGCAGTATTTT.

The J gene is TRBJ1-1, the V gene TRBV2, with D uncertain. From germline, CDR1 is SNHLY and CDR2 FYNNEI. This CDR3 spans 13 amino acids. Between the trimmed V and J ends, which lost 1 base and 4 bases, there was a span of 7 bases. The CDR3 nucleotides are TGTGCCAGCAGTGAAGTCACCGGCACTGAAGCTTTCTTT. Protein sequence: CASSEVTGTEAFF.

The chain joins TRBV11-2 to TRBJ2-7, with D perhaps assigned TRBD1 or TRBD2 (5 bases each). The CDR3 is 16 residues long. Looked up from germline, CDR1 is SGHAT and CDR2 is FQNNGV. The V end lost 1 base, the J end lost 5 bases, and 18 bases lay between the germline ends. The DNA for the CDR3 is TGTGCCAGCAGCTTAGGGTGGACAACCCTGGGGGACGAGCAGTACTTC. Its translation: CASSLGWTTLGDEQYF.

The chain combines TRBV12-3 or TRBV12-4 with TRBJ2-7, with 8 bases lining up with TRBD1. This CDR3 region has 12 residues. V was clipped by 5 bases and J by 5 bases; unmatched bases: 2. The CDR3 is CASSQGANEQYF. CDR3 sequence (DNA): TGTGCCAGCAGTCAGGGGGCGAACGAGCAGTACTTC.

This chain links TRBV6-5 with TRBJ1-3; 8 bases fit TRBD1. Trimming removed 8 bases from V and 0 bases from J; junction bases left unmatched: 3. CDR1 MNHEY and CDR2 SVGAGI come from the germline V gene. This CDR3 is built from 14 residues. The CDR3 DNA reads as TGTGCCAGCTCGGGACAGGACTCTGGAAACACCATATATTTT. It encodes CASSGQDSGNTIYF.

This sequence joins TRBV5-8 and TRBJ1-5; D call uncertain. The CDR3 has 15 amino acids. Germline lookup yields CDR1 SGHTS and CDR2 YDEGEE. V lost 2 bases to trimming and J lost 1 base, with 10 bases between them. CDR3 DNA sequence: TGTGCCAGCAGCTTCAGAGCAAAGAGCAATCAGCCCCAGCATTTT. Protein product: CASSFRAKSNQPQHF. Combining the CDR3 with reference TRBV5-8 and TRBJ1-5 gives the whole variable domain EAGVTQSPTHLIKTRGQQATLRCSPISGHTSVYWYQQALGLGLQFLLWYDEGEERNRGNFPPRFSGRQFPNYSSELNVNALELEDSALYLCASSFRAKSNQPQHFGDGTRLSIL.

This clone was recorded only once. The CDR3 here is CASSYSTGQTNYGYTF. The CDR3 DNA reads as TGTGCCAGCAGTTACTCGACAGGGCAAACTAACTATGGCTACACCTTC. The rearrangement joins TRBV6-5 to TRBJ1-2; TRBD1 agrees at 7 bases. Germline CDR1 and CDR2: MNHEY and SVGAGI. Trimming cost V 0 bases and J 0 bases; bases outside gene matches: 4. The CDR3 is 16 residues long.

The chain employs TRBV3-1 (or the pseudogene TRBV3-2) and TRBJ1-1; D is unclear. The CDR3 spans 16 residues. Germline CDR1 is LGHDT and CDR2 is YNNKEL (reference sequence). The germline V and J ends were trimmed by 1 base and 2 bases, with 14 bases remaining between them. The CDR3 is CASSQAADSGNTEAFF. The CDR3 nucleotides read TGTGCCAGCAGCCAAGCGGCGGATTCTGGCAACACTGAAGCTTTCTTT.

The chain joins TRBV12-5 to TRBJ1-2, with unresolved D. CDR3 length equals 11 residues. Germline V gene data show CDR1 as LGHNT and CDR2 as FRNRAP. V was cut by 6 bases and J by 7 bases, with 9 bases left in between. The CDR3 loop reads CASGLNGGYTF. The CDR3 bases are TGTGCTAGTGGCCTCAATGGTGGCTACACCTTC.

V gene TRBV9 combines with J gene TRBJ2-1, with D possibly TRBD2 on 6 matching bases. CDR1 SGDLS and CDR2 YYNGEE come from the germline V gene. Deletions cut 4 bases from V and 10 bases from J, with 12 bases between. The CDR3 loop spans 12 amino acids. The DNA for the CDR3 is TGTGCCAGCAGCCCGACTAGTGGCGAGCAGTTCTTC. It translates to CASSPTSGEQFF.

The J gene is TRBJ1-2, the V gene TRBV7-9; D gene unclear. The CDR3 covers 15 residues. The V and J ends lost 6 bases and 5 bases respectively, with 19 bases between them. Looked up from germline, CDR1 is SEHNR and CDR2 is FQNEAQ (reference sequence). The CDR3 protein is CASSSSGRSPYGYTF. Written as DNA, the CDR3 is TGTGCCAGCAGTTCCAGTGGACGGAGCCCTTATGGCTACACCTTC.

The chain recombines TRBV3-1 (or the pseudogene TRBV3-2) with TRBJ1-5; no firm D call. Trimming stripped 4 bases from V and 7 bases from J, with 14 bases between. The germline gives CDR1 LGHDT, CDR2 YNNKEL (reference sequence). The CDR3 is 14 residues long. This CDR3 is CASSLGYSGQPQHF. In DNA form, the CDR3 reads TGTGCCAGCAGCCTTGGGTACTCGGGGCAGCCCCAGCATTTT.

The chain combines TRBV5-6 with TRBJ1-1, with D unresolved. From germline, CDR1 is SGHDT and CDR2 YYEEEE. There are 14 residues in the CDR3. Trimming removed 0 bases from V and 6 bases from J, with 12 bases in between. The CDR3 DNA reads as TGTGCCAGCAGCTTGGCGGGGTCCGTCCCTGAAGCTTTCTTT. It translates to CASSLAGSVPEAFF. The variable domain in full, completed from reference TRBV5-6 and TRBJ1-1, reads DAGVTQSPTHLIKTRGQQVTLRCSPKSGHDTVSWYQQALGQGPQFIFQYYEEEERQRGNFPDRFSGHQFPNYSSELNVNALLLGDSALYLCASSLAGSVPEAFFGQGTRLTVV.

The genes are TRBV5-6 and TRBJ2-1, with D unresolved. CDR1 is SGHDT, CDR2 YYEEEE, per germline. The ends were cut back, 0 bases at V and 0 bases at J, with 10 bases in the middle. The CDR3 length is 16 residues. CDR3 in amino acids: CASSLEWVVSYNEQFF. CDR3 in DNA: TGTGCCAGCAGCTTGGAATGGGTAGTCTCCTACAATGAGCAGTTCTTC. The full variable domain, completed using reference TRBV5-6 and TRBJ2-1, is DAGVTQSPTHLIKTRGQQVTLRCSPKSGHDTVSWYQQALGQGPQFIFQYYEEEERQRGNFPDRFSGHQFPNYSSELNVNALLLGDSALYLCASSLEWVVSYNEQFFGPGTRLTVL.

V usage is TRBV9 and J usage is TRBJ2-2; 11 positions agree with TRBD2. After removal of 3 bases from V and 8 bases from J, the junction contained 6 bases not matched to a gene. This CDR3 region has 15 residues. Germline assignment: CDR1 SGDLS and CDR2 YYNGEE. This CDR3 is CASSATSGVAGELFF. CDR3 sequence (DNA): TGTGCCAGCAGCGCGACTAGCGGGGTTGCTGGGGAGCTGTTTTTT. Full variable domain (rest looked up from reference TRBV9 and TRBJ2-2): DSGVTQTPKHLITATGQRVTLRCSPRSGDLSVYWYQQSLDQGLQFLIQYYNGEERAKGNILERFSAQQFPDLHSELNLSSLELGDSALYFCASSATSGVAGELFFGEGSRLTVL.

This clone was seen just once. For the CDR3, the DNA is TGTGCCAGCAGCCATAAGAGGGAACACGAAGCTTTCTTT. Translation: CASSHKREHEAFF. The gene calls are TRBV3-1 (or the pseudogene TRBV3-2) and TRBJ1-1; D unresolved. CDR3 size: 13 residues. The V gene's germline CDR1 is LGHDT and CDR2 YNNKEL (reference sequence). Trimming removed 3 bases at V and 8 bases at J, with 13 bases between.

This sequence joins TRBV4-2 and TRBJ2-5; D unresolved. CDR3 length: 14 amino acids. V lost 0 bases and J lost 3, with 8 bases in between. CDR1 and CDR2 (germline): LGHNA, YNFKEQ. The CDR3 loop reads CASSQEVGKETQYF. For the CDR3, the DNA is TGTGCCAGCAGCCAAGAAGTGGGAAAAGAGACCCAGTACTTC.

The chain employs TRBV10-3 and TRBJ2-1; D gene uncertain. V was shortened by 3 bases and J by 2 bases, with 2 bases between the two germline ends. In germline, CDR1 is ENHRY, CDR2 SYGVKD. The CDR3 consists of 12 residues. This CDR3 is CAISDTYNEQFF. CDR3 nucleotide sequence: TGTGCCATCAGTGACACCTACAATGAGCAGTTCTTC.

The V and J genes are TRBV3-1 (or the pseudogene TRBV3-2) and TRBJ1-4, with 7 bases lining up with TRBD1. The CDR3 length is 16 residues. J was trimmed by 8 bases and V by 5 bases; bases with no gene match: 14. CDR1 is LGHDT and CDR2 is YNNKEL in the germline V gene (reference sequence). The CDR3 region has the DNA TGTGCCAGCAGCTCCCCGCCAGGGGGTCACCAGGAAAAACTGTTTTTT. Amino acids: CASSSPPGGHQEKLFF.

The chain has TRBV11-2 and TRBJ1-2; D not resolved. The germline V and J ends were trimmed by 4 bases and 3 bases, with 24 bases remaining between them. Per germline, CDR1 SGHAT and CDR2 FQNNGV. The CDR3 loop spans 18 amino acids. CDR3 sequence (DNA): TGTGCCAGCAGCTCATCAGGCGACACCCGGGCATCTGACTATGGCTACACCTTC. As protein: CASSSSGDTRASDYGYTF.